This TCR beta chain stems from a study of Graves' ophthalmopathy and Graves' hyperthyroidism (dated by TCRdb to 2017 to 2018). Study-level background: Peripheral blood was collected before any treatment was given, at the time of initial diagnosis. To tell Graves' ophthalmopathy apart from Graves' hyperthyroidism, and to predict which patients would progress to ophthalmopathy, the study relied on TCR beta repertoire signatures. In total, 135 blood samples were TCR-sequenced: fewer than 50 ophthalmopathy, 80 or so hyperthyroidism and some 17 hyperthyroidism-to-ophthalmopathy patients. To explore V-J signatures distinguishing ophthalmopathy from hyperthyroidism, a discovery set of roughly 98 patients (roughly 42 ophthalmopathy, about 57 stable hyperthyroidism) was enrolled. An independent validation cohort comprised around 19 hyperthyroidism patients and roughly 15 patients who later progressed from hyperthyroidism to ophthalmopathy. T-cell repertoires of thyroid tissue and blood were compared in more than five hyperthyroidism patients. After sampling, hyperthyroidism patients received methimazole starting at 30 mg daily, and ophthalmopathy patients received high-dose intravenous methylprednisolone. The 85 to 100 discovery patients were randomly split 7:3 into training and test sets. What the authors observed across the whole study: The 13-signature model separated ophthalmopathy from stable hyperthyroidism with 85% to 90% sensitivity and just under 84% specificity in cross-validation, and 80%/75% in the test set. Most of the expanded thyroid clonotypes with a frequency above 0.001 were also detected in blood, and it was suggested that the thyroid immune response may be reflected by blood repertoires. No statistical method was used to set the sample size in advance, and the investigators knew which group each participant was assigned to. In validation, the model predicted ophthalmopathy progression with about 71% sensitivity and approximately 78% specificity; 12 predicted patients were CT-confirmed with GO in a median of approximately six months.

Hyperthyroidism was considered stable if no progression to ophthalmopathy occurred within 18 months of follow-up. Hyperthyroidism patients were newly diagnosed, were aged 18 to 65 years, and had a disease duration under 2 months. Anyone with other autoimmune diseases, uncontrolled infections, pregnancy or lactation was excluded from the study. Diagnosis relied on clinical symptoms, serum thyroxine, TRAb, thyroid ultrasound and orbital computed tomography. PBMCs were isolated from around 10 ml of fresh peripheral blood by Ficoll-Paque density gradient centrifugation. Total RNA was extracted with Trizol reagent and quality-checked on an Agilent 2100 Bioanalyzer. For repertoire sequencing, TCR beta CDR3 regions were amplified from RNA transcripts. A first-round RT-PCR used HTBI primers with the Qiagen OneStep RT-PCR kit, followed by a second-round multiplex PCR, size selection and purification. Sequencing of the libraries was carried out on an Illumina HiSeq2000 in paired-end mode with 100 bp reads. As for the authors' bioinformatics: SOAPnuke was used for read processing, and reads with adapters, uncalled bases, a mean Phred below 15, or no exact constant-primer or identifier match were discarded. High-quality paired reads were merged with COPE v1.2.5. Unique nucleotide sequences were defined as clonotypes and aligned to IMGT TRB V, D and J references using MiTCR v1.1. The analysis was limited to V-J combinations with a frequency above 0.0001, which together covered more than 99% of repertoires. For each V-J combination, a TCR clonal expansion and chaos score was defined as F50 clonal expansion divided by the chaos observed in the TCRdist matrix. Features were reduced by Welch's t-statistics and random forest to 10 to 15 V-J combinations, which fed a naive Bayes classifier. The Morisita-Horn index was used to measure how similar the thyroid and blood repertoires were. TCRdb handled the public reads itself, with Q25 trimming in fastp and clone calling in MiXCR, and kept productive beta chains. Under each unique CDR3 protein, matching rows form one entry showing the most common genes and DNA. TCRdb's processing, not the authors', yielded these V and J calls. Counted in this sample were 680,000 or so distinct CDR3 sequences; 20% to 25% of them appeared once. The leading ten clones occupy approximately 7% of the sample.

In this sample, this clonotype turned up a few times. This clone's antigen is unknown. Base qualities are not recorded, but no much larger clone differs from it by a single base. V is clipped by 0 bases and J by 0 bases, and the sequence between their germline boundaries is 12 bases long. The CDR3 covers 17 residues, taking in both the cysteine and the phenylalanine. This entry keeps only the CDR3 DNA: 51 bases, framed from base 1. CDR1 is given as MGHDK and CDR2 as SYGVNS, both from the germline V gene. This chain is built from TRBV25-1 and TRBJ1-3; the D gene remains uncertain. The sequence derives from a woman younger than 35 with stable Graves' hyperthyroidism. Some clones in this sample may be carry-over from other donors' samples. Donor details come from another sample of the same person, matched by shared clones. Sequenced material: peripheral blood. The CDR3 loop reads CASSEYGLGSSGNTIYF. In nucleotide form, the sequence is TGTGCCAGCAGTGAATATGGGTTGGGGAGCTCTGGAAACACCATATATTTT.